This T cell receptor (beta chain) was documented in a study of blood T cell repertoires in COVID-19. TCRdb's table, derived via immunoSEQ multiplex PCR, lists solely in-frame clones and lacks some. Of roughly 150,000 clones listed, about 77% are singletons. This clone was observed a handful of times. Per the germline V gene, CDR1 is SGHRS and CDR2 is YFSETQ. The CDR3 runs to 15 residues. V shed 0 bases, J shed 8 bases, and the junction held 7 bases outside the gene matches. Sequencing input: peripheral blood. This chain connects TRBV5-1 to TRBJ2-1; 8 nucleotides line up with TRBD2. This receptor was taken from a man in his 60s with acute or convalescent COVID-19. CDR3 nucleotides: TGCGCCAGCAGCTTGGTCAGCGGGAGCCAGGATGAGCAGTTCTTC. Protein product: CASSLVSGSQDEQFF. Based on the CDR3 plus reference TRBV5-1 and TRBJ2-1, the full variable domain is KAGVTQTPRYLIKTRGQQVTLSCSPISGHRSVSWYQQTPGQGLQFLFEYFSETQRNKGNFPGRFSGRQFSNSRSEMNVSTLELGDSALYLCASSLVSGSQDEQFFGPGTRLTVL.